The clone carrying this TCR beta chain was detected only once. Participants were aged about 18 to 90 years from 24 US areas. Per the germline V gene, CDR1 is LGHDT and CDR2 is YNNKEL (reference sequence). Trimming cost V 0 bases and J 3 bases, with 11 bases left between them. The CDR3 extends over 16 amino acids. This sample is part of a study of blood T cell repertoires in COVID-19. At the level of the study: Nucleic acid was either cDNA or gDNA, and it came from T cells, B-cell-depleted T cells, or PBMCs.

Some clones are missing from TCRdb's copy, which holds only in-frame ones; the method was immunoSEQ multiplex PCR. The sample consists of approximately 190,000 clones, roughly nine tenths of them appearing once. Material for sequencing was PBMCs or T cells enriched from blood (not recorded which). V usage is TRBV3-1 (or the pseudogene TRBV3-2) and J usage is TRBJ2-2; no clear D gene. The clonotype originates from a woman between 40 and 50 years old in a cohort exposed to, infected with or recovered from COVID-19 (not recorded which). In nucleotides, the CDR3 is TGTGCCAGCAGCCAAGAATCAGCAGGTTACACCGGGGAGCTGTTTTTT. The encoded protein is CASSQESAGYTGELFF.